This T cell receptor (beta chain) originates from a study of blood T cell repertoires in COVID-19. From germline, CDR1 is SGHRS and CDR2 YFSETQ. The V and J ends lost 0 bases and 4 bases respectively, with 7 bases between them. This CDR3 has 13 residues. Produced via immunoSEQ multiplex PCR; TCRdb's table is partial and in-frame only. The sample contains under 300,000 clones, over 65% of which appear only once. The genes are TRBV5-1 and TRBJ1-2; no clear D gene. The material sequenced was peripheral blood. This receptor was identified in a woman aged 80 or over with acute or convalescent COVID-19. The CDR3 reads CASSLGGSYGYTF. As DNA, the CDR3 is TGCGCCAGCAGCTTGGGCGGGAGCTATGGCTACACCTTC. The whole variable domain, filled in from reference TRBV5-1 and TRBJ1-2, reads KAGVTQTPRYLIKTRGQQVTLSCSPISGHRSVSWYQQTPGQGLQFLFEYFSETQRNKGNFPGRFSGRQFSNSRSEMNVSTLELGDSALYLCASSLGGSYGYTFGSGTRLTVV.